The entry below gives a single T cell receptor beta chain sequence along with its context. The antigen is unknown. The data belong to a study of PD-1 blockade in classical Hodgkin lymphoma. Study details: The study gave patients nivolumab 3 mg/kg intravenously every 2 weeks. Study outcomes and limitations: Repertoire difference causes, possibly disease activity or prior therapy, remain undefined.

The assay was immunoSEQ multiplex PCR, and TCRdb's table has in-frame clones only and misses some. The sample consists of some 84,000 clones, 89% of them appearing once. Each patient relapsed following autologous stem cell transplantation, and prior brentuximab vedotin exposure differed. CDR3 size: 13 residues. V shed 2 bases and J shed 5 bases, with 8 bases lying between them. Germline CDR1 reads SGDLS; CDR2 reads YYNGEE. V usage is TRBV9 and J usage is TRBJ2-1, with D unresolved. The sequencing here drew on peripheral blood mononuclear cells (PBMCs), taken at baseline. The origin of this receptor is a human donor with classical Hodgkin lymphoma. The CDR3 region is CASSVGINNEQFF. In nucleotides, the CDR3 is TGTGCCAGCAGCGTGGGGATTAACAATGAGCAGTTCTTC.